This is a list of T cell receptor beta chains from one sample in a study of patients with pleural tuberculosis. TCRdb reprocessed the reads with MiXCR, giving one entry per CDR3 protein. The sample contains nearly 30,000 distinct CDR3 sequences, 15% to 20% of which appear only once. Sequences were obtained from peripheral blood. The receptors stem from a human donor with pleural tuberculosis. CDR3s include the opening cysteine and the closing phenylalanine or tryptophan. A D gene is named only where the DNA matches it firmly.

>NA|TRBV12-3/TRBV12-4|TRBJ1-2
CASSLTEAGYTF
>NA|TRBV6-2/TRBV6-3|TRBJ2-7
CASSPVWGKDYEQYF
>NA|TRBV19|TRBJ1-1
CASGTVNTEAFF
>TRBD2|TRBV11-1|TRBJ2-7
CAISLAGGEQYF
>NA|TRBV2|TRBJ2-2
CASLSRDSTTGELFF
>NA|TRBV4-1|TRBJ1-1
CASSPRWTANTEAFF
>NA|TRBV5-1|TRBJ2-5
CASSLDIVQETQYF
>NA|TRBV6-1|TRBJ1-1
CASRTGTEAFF
>TRBD2|TRBV25-1|TRBJ2-7
CASSDSAGSYEQYF
>TRBD1|TRBV7-2|TRBJ2-1
CASSSSRDRGISGLYNEQFF
>NA|TRBV7-9|TRBJ1-1
CASSLTVNTEAFF
>NA|TRBV7-6|TRBJ1-2
CASSQHTAHGYTF
>TRBD1|TRBV30|TRBJ1-2
CAWNRDSRGYTF
>NA|TRBV18|TRBJ1-5
CASSPEQYNQPQHF
>NA|TRBV29-1|TRBJ2-1
CSVEETVENEQFF
>NA|TRBV10-3|TRBJ2-3
CAIKGGGTDTQYF
>NA|TRBV28|TRBJ1-1
CASSLSQGGGEAFF
>NA|TRBV7-9|TRBJ2-1
CASSLSLSPTNEQFF
>NA|TRBV19|TRBJ1-1
CATLVGGNTEAFF
>NA|TRBV6-6|TRBJ1-1
CASSYSTGKAFF
>TRBD1|TRBV6-6|TRBJ1-3
CASSYTGGGNTIYF
>NA|TRBV4-3|TRBJ1-5
CASSQDRDQPQHF
>NA|TRBV6-6|TRBJ2-2
CASSYMDLTGELFF
>NA|TRBV11-2|TRBJ1-2
CASSLERKANYGYTF
>NA|TRBV28|TRBJ1-2
CASSSGQLYGYTF
>NA|TRBV7-2|TRBJ2-1
CASSPRGVYNEQFF
>TRBD2|TRBV5-4|TRBJ2-1
CASSASISGTYNEQFF